Below, 9 T cell receptor beta chains from the same sample are listed, as sequenced in a study of T cell responses to AZD1222 COVID-19 vaccine. Data came from immunoSEQ multiplex PCR; TCRdb stores just in-frame clones and leaves some out. The sample yields 100,000 to 150,000 clones, about 92% seen once. The sequencing used peripheral blood, collected on day 0 of AZD1222 vaccination. These receptors came from an adult in good health.

V usage is TRBV7-6 and J usage is TRBJ2-7; 13 bases align to TRBD2. The CDR3 sequence is 15 residues long. The germline V gene has CDR1 SGHVS and CDR2 FNYEAQ. V was pared by 5 bases and J by 2 bases, with 3 bases of the junction left unmatched. CDR3 nucleotides: TGTGCCAGCAGCCCCGGGACTAGCGGGACCTACGAGCAGTACTTC. Its translation is CASSPGTSGTYEQYF.

The gene calls are TRBV23-1 and TRBJ1-3, with a possible D match to TRBD1 (5 bases). TRBV23-1 is given ORF status, its function remaining uncertain. The CDR3 is made up of 15 amino acids. The germline V and J ends were trimmed by 4 bases and 8 bases, with 18 bases remaining between them. The CDR3 DNA is TGCGCCAGCAGTCGAACCCCCGGGACTCGAGACACCATATATTTT. Translation gives CASSRTPGTRDTIYF.

This rearrangement joins TRBV28 to TRBJ1-1; D might be TRBD1 (5 bases). Germline V CDR1 and CDR2: MDHEN, SYDVKM. V lost 3 bases and J 3 bases, leaving 8 bases between the germline ends. CDR3 length equals 13 residues. The CDR3 is CASSLGGDTEAFF. The CDR3 DNA sequence: TGTGCCAGCAGTTTGGGGGGGGACACTGAAGCTTTCTTT.

The chain combines TRBV2 with TRBJ1-5; D perhaps matches TRBD1 (6 bases). CDR3 size: 16 residues. CDR1 and CDR2 from the germline V gene are SNHLY and FYNNEI. Deletions cut 3 bases from V and 2 bases from J, with 14 bases between. In nucleotides, the CDR3 is TGTGCCAGCAGTGAGGGTTGGGGGCTCGGCAATCAGCCCCAGCATTTT. Its translation is CASSEGWGLGNQPQHF.

V usage is TRBV5-4 and J usage is TRBJ2-3; TRBD2 matches at 10 bases. From germline, CDR1 is SGHNT and CDR2 YYREEE (reference sequence). The CDR3 loop spans 16 amino acids. Trimming at V came to 0 bases and at J to 7 bases, leaving 8 bases not matched to a gene. CDR3 protein: CASSLAGTSATNTQYF. In DNA, the CDR3 is TGTGCCAGCAGCTTGGCCGGGACTAGCGCGACTAATACGCAGTATTTT.

This chain connects TRBV10-3 to TRBJ1-2, with a possible D match to TRBD1 (6 bases). Germline V gene sequence: CDR1 ENHRY, CDR2 SYGVKD. Trimming removed 2 bases from V and 8 bases from J, with 21 bases in between. The CDR3 has 16 residues. This CDR3 reads CAISETPAHMQGGYTF. The CDR3, as DNA: TGTGCCATCAGTGAGACCCCCGCCCACATGCAGGGGGGCTACACCTTC.

The chain joins TRBV28 to TRBJ2-1, with D hard to call. The V gene's germline CDR1 is MDHEN and CDR2 SYDVKM. The V end lost 5 bases, the J end lost 7 bases, and 21 bases lay between the germline ends. The CDR3 length is 16 residues. Here the CDR3 reads CASSLPSYTGGNEQFF. The CDR3 bases are TGTGCCAGCAGTCTACCCTCTTATACCGGTGGGAATGAGCAGTTCTTC. The whole variable domain, filled in from reference TRBV28 and TRBJ2-1, reads DVKVTQSSRYLVKRTGEKVFLECVQDMDHENMFWYRQDPGLGLRLIYFSYDVKMKEKGDIPEGYSVSREKKERFSLILESASTNQTSMYLCASSLPSYTGGNEQFFGPGTRLTVL.

This chain links TRBV5-1 with TRBJ2-7; 9 bases fit TRBD2. CDR1 is SGHRS and CDR2 is YFSETQ in the germline V gene. The V and J ends lost 2 bases and 0 bases, in that order; junction bases with no gene match: 6. The length of the CDR3 is 16 residues. Written as DNA, the CDR3 is TGCGCCAGCAGCTTCGGGACTAGCCAAATCTCCTACGAGCAGTACTTC. It specifies CASSFGTSQISYEQYF.

This chain connects TRBV19 to TRBJ2-7; perhaps TRBD1 as D (6 bases). CDR1 and CDR2 (germline): LNHDA, SQIVND (reference sequence). This CDR3 region has 14 residues. V dropped 5 bases and J dropped 3 bases, with 14 bases sitting between them. Here the CDR3 reads CASSPVVQGYEQYF. CDR3 nucleotide sequence: TGTGCCAGTAGTCCGGTGGTACAGGGCTACGAGCAGTACTTC.